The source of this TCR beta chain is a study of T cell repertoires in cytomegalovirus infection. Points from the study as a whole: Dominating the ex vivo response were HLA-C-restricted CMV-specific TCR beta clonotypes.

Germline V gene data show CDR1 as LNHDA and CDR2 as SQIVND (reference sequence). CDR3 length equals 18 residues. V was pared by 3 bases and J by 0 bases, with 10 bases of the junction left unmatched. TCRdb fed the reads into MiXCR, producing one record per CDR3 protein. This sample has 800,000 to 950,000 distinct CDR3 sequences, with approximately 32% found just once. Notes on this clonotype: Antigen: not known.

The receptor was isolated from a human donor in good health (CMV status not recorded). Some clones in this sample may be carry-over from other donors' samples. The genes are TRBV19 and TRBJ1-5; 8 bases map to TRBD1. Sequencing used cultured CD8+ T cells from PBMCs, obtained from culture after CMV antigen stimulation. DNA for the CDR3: TGTGCCAGTAGTATGAACCGGGACAGGATCTATAGCAATCAGCCCCAGCATTTT. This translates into CASSMNRDRIYSNQPQHF.